This TCR beta chain appears in the sequencing data of a study of a mutant IDH1 vaccine in newly diagnosed glioma. A remark on this clone: The antigen remains undetermined.

This CDR3 spans 17 amino acids. Germline lookup yields CDR1 LNHDA and CDR2 SQIVND (reference sequence). V shed 3 bases and J 0 bases; nucleotides not matched to a gene: 8. The time point: week 5, during vaccination. The study gave 300 ug of mutant IDH1 20-mer peptide per vaccine dose, with topical imiquimod. Donor tumors were new WHO grade 3 or 4 IDH1-mutant, ATRX-lost astrocytomas. Data came from immunoSEQ multiplex PCR; TCRdb stores just in-frame clones and leaves some out. Here the sample spans over 55,000 clones, just under 90% being singletons. The source material was PBMCs, sampled from a glioma patient whose treatment included an IDH1 peptide vaccine. This sequence was found in a woman aged 40 to 50 with glioma. The chain is built from TRBV19 and TRBJ1-5; 7 bases are a match to TRBD1. The CDR3 DNA sequence: TGTGCCAGTAGTATTCGACAGGGCGCTTATAGCAATCAGCCCCAGCATTTT. Translated, it gives CASSIRQGAYSNQPQHF.